The clone carrying this T cell receptor beta chain was observed a handful of times. The data were taken from a study of blood T cell repertoires in COVID-19. Study-level information: The study drew acute and convalescent COVID-19 samples from the United States, Italy and Spain.

Per germline, CDR1 LGHDT and CDR2 YNNKEL (reference sequence). V lost 0 bases to trimming and J lost 3 bases, with 9 bases between them. The CDR3 runs to 14 residues. Enrolled during active infection, Seattle patients were then followed longitudinally. Per the original methods: Amplification with reference gene primers provided the estimates of nucleated cell counts. TCRdb's copy holds only in-frame clones and misses some; the assay was immunoSEQ multiplex PCR. V, J and clone size derive from that table, while D and trimming were established from the DNA sequence. The sample has around 23,000 clones, around 79% seen once.

This TCR was recovered from a man in his fifties or sixties with COVID-19, enrolled during active disease. This chain connects TRBV3-1 (or the pseudogene TRBV3-2) to TRBJ2-7; tentatively, D is TRBD1 (6 bases). The sequenced sample was peripheral blood. CDR3 in amino acids: CASSQDPGVYEQYF. The CDR3, as DNA: TGTGCCAGCAGCCAAGATCCAGGGGTCTACGAGCAGTACTTC.